Given below is one T cell receptor (beta chain) in context. Antigen: not known. This CDR3 is built from 14 residues. Trimming took off 4 bases at V and 5 bases at J, with 12 bases between the two ends. Per germline, CDR1 SGHRS and CDR2 YFSETQ. This entry comes from a study of radiation and T cells in renal cell carcinoma. Time point denoted: blood 4 weeks post-SBRT, at nephrectomy. Stated treatment: 15 Gy SBRT to primary tumor, nephrectomy 4 weeks later. Profiled with immunoSEQ multiplex PCR; TCRdb holds only in-frame clones, not every one. The sample lists approximately 80,000 clones, approximately 90% occurring once. Study observations and caveats: From baseline, blood top tumor clonotypes peaked at 2 weeks post-radiation. Without pretreatment biopsies, baseline tumor clonotype presence was undetermined.

The V call is TRBV5-1, the J call TRBJ1-4; D is unclear. The input for sequencing was blood, taken from a patient whose treatment included radiotherapy and nephrectomy. This TCR was recovered from a woman in her 70s with renal cell carcinoma. CDR3 residues: CASSLARANEKLFF. The CDR3 DNA is TGCGCCAGCAGCCTGGCCAGAGCAAATGAAAAACTGTTTTTT.